These 12 T cell receptor beta chains were all obtained from the same sample, sequenced in a study of CXCR3-negative and CXCR3-positive naive CD8 T cells. 5' RACE with UMI labels generated the TRB cDNA libraries. TCRdb reprocessed the 5' RACE reads and reports one entry per CDR3 protein, with no DNA. The listing records 45,000 or so distinct CDR3 sequences. Sequencing was performed on naive CXCR3- CD8+ T cells from blood. Stated subset: CD45RO-CCR7+CD27+CD95- naive CD8+ T cells lacking CXCR3 (TNR3-). These receptors originate from a human donor in good health. Some clones in this sample may be carry-over from other donors' samples.

The CDR3 sequence is CSVVGLDGTQYF. The chain has TRBV29-1 and TRBJ2-5; TCRdb selects TRBD2, and the lack of DNA leaves this call unchecked. The CDR3 spans 12 residues. CDR1 is SQVTM, CDR2 ANQGSEA, per germline.

This sequence joins TRBV28 and TRBJ2-5. The germline V gene has CDR1 MDHEN and CDR2 SYDVKM. CDR3 length: 15 amino acids. CDR3 loop: CASSYTVALSETQYF.

The J gene is TRBJ2-7, the V gene TRBV29-1; TCRdb picks TRBD2, but there is no DNA to check that call. The CDR3 spans 12 residues. Germline assignment: CDR1 SQVTM and CDR2 ANQGSEA. This chain's CDR3 is CSDWTRGYEQYF.

This chain joins TRBV7-7 and TRBJ2-5; TCRdb selects TRBD2, and the lack of DNA leaves this call unchecked. There are 17 residues in the CDR3. The germline V gene encodes CDR1 SSHAT and CDR2 FNYEAQ (reference sequence). CDR3 in amino acids: CASSLSPTFLAVETQYF.

The chain joins TRBV6-2 or TRBV6-3 to TRBJ2-3; the D call from TCRdb, TRBD1, cannot be confirmed without DNA. Germline CDR1 and CDR2: MNHEY and SVGEGT. This CDR3 comprises 14 residues. The chain's CDR3 is CASSARAYTDTQYF.

The chain links TRBV9 to TRBJ2-1. Germline lookup yields CDR1 SGDLS and CDR2 YYNGEE. The CDR3 totals 14 residues. The CDR3 sequence is CASSGSGDYNEQFF.

This sequence joins TRBV4-3 and TRBJ2-7; TCRdb's D gene call, TRBD1, goes unchecked for lack of DNA. The CDR3 totals 13 residues. Germline V gene lookup returns CDR1 LGHNA and CDR2 YSLEER. Here the CDR3 reads CASSQETGYEQYF.

Its frequency marks this clonotype as medium-sized. This chain joins TRBV7-6 and TRBJ2-5; TCRdb picks TRBD1, but there is no DNA to check that call. Germline assignment: CDR1 SGHVS and CDR2 FNYEAQ. There are 14 residues in the CDR3. The CDR3 loop reads CASSFTGAGETQYF.

The chain is built from TRBV3-1 and TRBJ2-2; no DNA is available, so the TRBD2 call from TCRdb remains unchecked. CDR1 LGHDT and CDR2 YNNKEL come from the germline V gene (reference sequence). The CDR3 spans 16 residues. CDR3: CASSQGLAVGTGELFF.

V usage is TRBV20-1 and J usage is TRBJ2-5. The germline V gene encodes CDR1 DFQATT and CDR2 SNEGSKA (reference sequence). This CDR3 has 14 residues. CDR3 region: CSARDYRNLETQYF.

The chain is built from TRBV28 and TRBJ2-7; TCRdb picks TRBD1, but there is no DNA to check that call. The CDR3 contains 15 residues. Germline assignment: CDR1 MDHEN and CDR2 SYDVKM. CDR3 amino acids: CASRRTTGNVYEQYF.

The chain is built from TRBV28 and TRBJ2-7. This CDR3 is built from 12 residues. Germline CDR1 and CDR2: MDHEN and SYDVKM. CDR3: CASFGGPYEQYF.